This T cell receptor (beta chain) was retrieved from a study of OX40 agonist ivuxolimab in advanced cancers. About the research overall: Of the participants, around 43% had some prior anti-PD-1, anti-PD-L1 or anti-CTLA-4 therapy, which was allowed.

For this clone: Its antigen is currently unknown.

Patients with a history of autoimmune disease or on systemic immunosuppression were excluded. Some clones are missing from TCRdb's copy, which holds only in-frame ones; the method was immunoSEQ multiplex PCR. The sample contains about 67,000 clones, approximately 91% of which appear only once. V was pared by 0 bases and J by 1 base, with 7 bases between. The CDR3 covers 15 residues. Per the germline V gene, CDR1 is SGHNT and CDR2 is YYREEE (reference sequence). Study-level points and caveats: At 0.1 to 3.0 mg/kg and by week 6, clonal expansion occurred in CD4+ and CD8+ blood T cells. Fewer expanded clones were found on average in CD4+ than in CD8+ T cells.

The receptor's source is an adult with an advanced solid tumor such as melanoma, head and neck, liver or kidney cancer. The sequencing here drew on CD4+ or CD8+ T cells sorted from blood, taken in a trial of the OX40 agonist ivuxolimab. The genes are TRBV5-4 and TRBJ1-4; possible D gene TRBD1, 5 bases. CDR3 nucleotide sequence: TGTGCCAGCAGCTTGGGGGGGGGAACTAATGAAAAACTGTTTTTT. Its protein product is CASSLGGGTNEKLFF.